These 23 T cell receptor beta chains share one sample of origin, sequenced in a study of blood T cell repertoires in COVID-19. Method: immunoSEQ multiplex PCR; TCRdb's copy keeps in-frame clones and lacks some. The sample lists 55,000 to 65,000 clones, around 92% occurring once. Sequencing was performed on peripheral blood. Every receptor here comes from a man between 60 and 75 years old with acute or convalescent COVID-19.

V and J are TRBV7-2 and TRBJ1-2; D not certain. CDR1 SGHTA and CDR2 FQGNSA come from the germline V gene. V was shortened by 0 bases and J by 4 bases, with 9 bases between the two germline ends. The CDR3 runs 14 residues. The CDR3 reads CASSLATGFYGYTF. CDR3 sequence (DNA): TGTGCCAGCAGCTTAGCCACCGGGTTCTATGGCTACACCTTC. The whole variable domain, remainder taken from reference TRBV7-2 and TRBJ1-2, is GAGVSQSPSNKVTEKGKDVELRCDPISGHTALYWYRQSLGQGLEFLIYFQGNSAPDKSGLPSDRFSAERTGGSVSTLTIQRTQQEDSAVYLCASSLATGFYGYTFGSGTRLTVV.

This chain uses TRBV6-2 or TRBV6-3 with TRBJ2-7; TRBD2 matches at 7 bases. The CDR3 totals 14 residues. Trimming took 4 bases from V and 5 from J; bases not matched to a gene: 8. CDR1 MNHEY and CDR2 SVGEGT come from the germline V gene. The CDR3 sequence: CASSSYGLVDEQYF. The CDR3 coding sequence is TGTGCCAGCAGTTCCTACGGACTAGTGGACGAGCAGTACTTC.

The rearrangement links TRBV2 to TRBJ1-6, with TRBD1 matching over 9 bases. Per germline, CDR1 SNHLY and CDR2 FYNNEI. V shed 1 base and J 14 bases; nucleotides not matched to a gene: 18. This CDR3 region has 18 residues. This CDR3 reads CASSEEDRGYRVLGSLHF. Written as DNA, the CDR3 is TGTGCCAGCAGTGAAGAGGACAGGGGATATCGGGTTCTGGGTTCCCTCCACTTT.

V usage is TRBV4-1 and J usage is TRBJ2-7, with D possibly being TRBD1 (6 bases). V lost 1 base and J 1 base, leaving 14 bases between the germline ends. This CDR3 is 16 amino acids long. CDR1 is MGHRA, CDR2 YSYEKL, per germline. DNA of the CDR3: TGCGCCAGCAGCCAAGCGGGACACCGGGGTTCCTACGAGCAGTACTTC. Protein: CASSQAGHRGSYEQYF.

V usage is TRBV9 and J usage is TRBJ1-3; D is uncertain. CDR3 size: 15 residues. Germline values: CDR1 SGDLS, CDR2 YYNGEE. V lost 2 bases to trimming and J lost 0 bases, with 9 bases between them. CDR3 in DNA: TGTGCCAGCAGCGTTGATACAGTCTCTGGAAACACCATATATTTT. Translation gives CASSVDTVSGNTIYF.

This clone is a singleton in its sample. The chain couples TRBV24-1 to TRBJ2-3, with TRBD2 as a possible D gene (6 bases). Trimming stripped 6 bases from V and 9 bases from J, with 9 bases between. Looked up from germline, CDR1 is KGHDR and CDR2 is SFDVKD. There are 11 residues in the CDR3. This chain's CDR3 is CATSPGGTQYF. For the CDR3, the DNA is TGTGCCACCAGTCCAGGAGGGACGCAGTATTTT.

In its sample, this clone was seen once. V and J are TRBV30 and TRBJ2-1; the match to TRBD2 covers 13 bases. Germline V CDR1 and CDR2: GTSNPN, SVGIG (reference sequence). The CDR3 is made up of 15 amino acids. V shed 2 bases and J 8 bases; nucleotides not matched to a gene: 6. CDR3 protein: CAWSIGLAGVDEQFF. The CDR3, as DNA: TGTGCCTGGAGTATCGGACTAGCGGGAGTCGATGAGCAGTTCTTC.

V usage is TRBV3-1 (or the pseudogene TRBV3-2) and J usage is TRBJ1-1; D is possibly TRBD1 (5 bases). CDR3 length: 14 residues. The germline V gene encodes CDR1 LGHDT and CDR2 YNNKEL (reference sequence). V was trimmed by 0 bases and J by 4 bases, leaving 9 bases between them. The CDR3 is CASSQDQGGTEAFF. The CDR3 coding sequence is TGTGCCAGCAGCCAAGACCAGGGCGGCACTGAAGCTTTCTTT.

J is TRBJ1-2 and V is TRBV5-1, with D possibly being TRBD1 (5 bases). This CDR3 has 15 residues. Germline CDR1 and CDR2: SGHRS and YFSETQ. V was pared by 6 bases and J by 3 bases, with 18 bases between. CDR3 nucleotides: TGCGCCAGCATGCGTGGGACGGGGGTCGACTATGGCTACACCTTC. As protein: CASMRGTGVDYGYTF.

Concerning this clone: One end of the junction does not line up with germline, which may come from a read error. The chain is built from TRBV7-9 and TRBJ2-7; 10 nucleotides line up with TRBD1. The germline CDR1 and CDR2 sequences are SEHNR and FQNEAQ (reference sequence). The CDR3 is 15 amino acids. Here the CDR3 DNA reads TGTGCCAGTAGCTTCTCCGGGACAGGGGCCCACGAGCAGTACTTC. It is translated as CASSFSGTGAHEQYF.

The chain has TRBV4-1 and TRBJ1-2, with TRBD1 as a possible D gene (6 bases). In germline, CDR1 is MGHRA, CDR2 YSYEKL. Trimming pared 1 base from V and 5 bases from J, leaving 17 bases between. The CDR3 is 16 amino acids. This CDR3 is CASSQALQGTFYGYTF. The DNA for the CDR3 is TGCGCCAGCAGCCAAGCCCTACAGGGAACCTTTTATGGCTACACCTTC.

In its sample, this clone was seen a few times. The rearrangement joins TRBV15 to TRBJ1-1, with 9 nucleotides matching TRBD1. Germline-derived CDR1 and CDR2 are LNHNV and YYDKDF (reference sequence). This CDR3 spans 14 amino acids. After removal of 5 bases from V and 5 bases from J, the junction contained 6 bases not matched to a gene. This chain's CDR3 is CATSSDRGETEAFF. The CDR3 DNA reads as TGTGCCACCAGCTCTGACAGGGGGGAAACTGAAGCTTTCTTT.

The chain carries TRBV7-2 and TRBJ2-7, with unresolved D. The V end lost 3 bases, the J end lost 0 bases, and 12 bases lay between the germline ends. Germline V gives CDR1 SGHTA, CDR2 FQGNSA. This CDR3 spans 15 amino acids. The CDR3 DNA reads as TGTGCCAGCAGCTTGCGCGAAGAGGCCTCCTACGAGCAGTACTTC. Translating it yields CASSLREEASYEQYF.

Concerning this clone itself: The junction departs from the called germline gene at one end, perhaps through a read error. V and J are TRBV7-7 and TRBJ2-6, with 8 positions matching TRBD2. Looked up from germline, CDR1 is SSHAT and CDR2 is FNYEAQ (reference sequence). This CDR3 has 17 amino acids. CDR3: CASSPRFSGSGANVLTF. The CDR3 DNA reads TGTGCTAGCAGCCCCCGCTTCAGCGGGAGTGGGGCCAACGTCCTGACTTTC.

The rearrangement joins TRBV7-2 to TRBJ1-1; D call uncertain. Germline loops: CDR1 SGHTA, CDR2 FQGNSA. The CDR3 is 13 residues long. Trimming took 5 bases from V and 5 from J, leaving 12 bases between them. The CDR3 DNA reads as TGTGCCAGCAGCCTCTCTCCTAGAACTGAAGCTTTCTTT. Protein sequence: CASSLSPRTEAFF.

This chain links TRBV9 with TRBJ1-2, with TRBD1 matching over 7 bases. The trim removed 5 bases at V and 4 bases at J, leaving 8 bases unmatched. The germline CDR1 and CDR2 sequences are SGDLS and YYNGEE. The CDR3 runs 14 residues. The CDR3 region is CASRDIQGLYGYTF. The CDR3 DNA follows: TGTGCCAGCAGGGATATACAGGGGCTCTATGGCTACACCTTC.

This clone was detected once. The chain joins TRBV24-1 to TRBJ2-1; tentatively, D is TRBD2 (5 bases). This CDR3 has 14 residues. Germline CDR1 is KGHDR and CDR2 is SFDVKD. V lost 2 bases, J lost 3 bases, and 7 bases lay in between. CDR3 coding DNA: TGTGCCACCAGTGATTGGAGCGGCTACAATGAGCAGTTCTTC. Residues: CATSDWSGYNEQFF.

This CDR3 reads CASSHAGLAVQIQYF. The CDR3 DNA sequence: TGTGCCAGCAGCCACGCGGGACTAGCGGTTCAGATTCAGTACTTC. The rearrangement links TRBV6-2 or TRBV6-3 to TRBJ2-7, with 11 bases matching TRBD2. Trimming at V came to 6 bases and at J to 10 bases, leaving 14 bases not matched to a gene. Germline V gene data show CDR1 as MNHEY and CDR2 as SVGEGT. The CDR3 consists of 15 residues.

J is TRBJ2-7 and V is TRBV9, with TRBD2 matching 9 bases. Trimming took 3 bases from V and 4 from J; bases not matched to a gene: 5. Germline-derived CDR1 and CDR2 are SGDLS and YYNGEE. CDR3 size: 14 residues. Here the CDR3 DNA reads TGTGCCAGCAGCGAGGGACTAGCCTTTTACGAGCAGTACTTC. Amino acids: CASSEGLAFYEQYF. The entire variable domain, with the rest obtained from reference TRBV9 and TRBJ2-7, is as follows: DSGVTQTPKHLITATGQRVTLRCSPRSGDLSVYWYQQSLDQGLQFLIQYYNGEERAKGNILERFSAQQFPDLHSELNLSSLELGDSALYFCASSEGLAFYEQYFGPGTRLTVT.

The rearrangement uses TRBV29-1 and TRBJ1-1; tentative D call: TRBD1 (6 bases). The length of the CDR3 is 13 residues. V lost 5 bases and J 6 bases, leaving 16 bases between the germline ends. The germline V gene encodes CDR1 SQVTM and CDR2 ANQGSEA. CDR3 DNA: TGCAGCGTTAGGTCAGGGGACGGCGCTGAAGCTTTCTTT. Translating gives CSVRSGDGAEAFF.

V is TRBV11-2 and J is TRBJ1-1; 11 bases map to TRBD1. Germline V CDR1 and CDR2: SGHAT, FQNNGV. V gave up 5 bases and J gave up 5 bases; unmatched junction bases: 7. The CDR3 sequence is 15 residues long. The CDR3 spells CASSRPGTGGTEAFF. Here the CDR3 DNA reads TGTGCCAGCAGCCGACCCGGGACAGGGGGGACTGAAGCTTTCTTT.

The chain joins TRBV7-9 to TRBJ2-5; 12 positions match TRBD2. Losses at the gene ends were 3 bases for V and 4 bases for J; bases not matched to a gene: 6. The CDR3 contains 16 residues. CDR1 and CDR2 (germline): SEHNR, FQNEAQ (reference sequence). CDR3 amino acids: CASSFRLAGETETQYF. The DNA of the CDR3 is TGTGCCAGCAGCTTCAGACTAGCGGGAGAGACAGAGACCCAGTACTTC. The variable domain in full, with the rest retrieved from reference TRBV7-9 and TRBJ2-5, is DTGVSQNPRHKITKRGQNVTFRCDPISEHNRLYWYRQTLGQGPEFLTYFQNEAQLEKSRLLSDRFSAERPKGSFSTLEIQRTEQGDSAMYLCASSFRLAGETETQYFGPGTRLLVL.

V is TRBV28 and J is TRBJ1-6; D is ambiguous. V lost 3 bases to trimming and J lost 12 bases, with 6 bases between them. The CDR3 runs 11 residues. Germline CDR1 is MDHEN and CDR2 is SYDVKM. CDR3 sequence (DNA): TGTGCCAGCAGTTTTGGGAGACCCCTCCACTTT. Its protein is CASSFGRPLHF.